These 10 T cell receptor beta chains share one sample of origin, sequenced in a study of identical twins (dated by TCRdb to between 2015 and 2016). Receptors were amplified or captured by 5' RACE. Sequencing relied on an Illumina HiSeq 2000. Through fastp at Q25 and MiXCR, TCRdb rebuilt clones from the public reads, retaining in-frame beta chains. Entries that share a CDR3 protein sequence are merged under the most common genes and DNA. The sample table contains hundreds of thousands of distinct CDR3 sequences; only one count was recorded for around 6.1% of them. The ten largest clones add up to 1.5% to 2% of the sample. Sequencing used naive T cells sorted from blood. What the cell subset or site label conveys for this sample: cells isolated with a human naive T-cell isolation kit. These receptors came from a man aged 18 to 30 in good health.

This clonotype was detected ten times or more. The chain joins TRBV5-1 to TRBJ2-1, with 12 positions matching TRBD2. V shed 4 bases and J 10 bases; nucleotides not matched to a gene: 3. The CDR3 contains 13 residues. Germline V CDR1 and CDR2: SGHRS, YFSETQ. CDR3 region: CASSLGTSGEQFF. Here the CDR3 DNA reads TGCGCCAGCAGCCTAGGGACTAGCGGGGAGCAGTTCTTC.

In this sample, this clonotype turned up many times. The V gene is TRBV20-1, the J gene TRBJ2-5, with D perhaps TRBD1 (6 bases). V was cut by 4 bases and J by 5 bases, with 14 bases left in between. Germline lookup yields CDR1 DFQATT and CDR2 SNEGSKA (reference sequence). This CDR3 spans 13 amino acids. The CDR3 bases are TGCAGTGCTATTCAGGGGTGGGGCGAGACCCAGTACTTC. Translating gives CSAIQGWGETQYF.

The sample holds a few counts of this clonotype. In DNA form, the CDR3 reads TGTGCCAGCAGCTTGTTTTCGGGGGTTCCTGAAGCTTTCTTT. Its translation: CASSLFSGVPEAFF. The chain links TRBV5-6 to TRBJ1-1; D possibly corresponds to TRBD1 (5 bases). Trimming removed 1 base from V and 6 bases from J, with 13 bases in between. The CDR3 covers 14 residues. Germline V gives CDR1 SGHDT, CDR2 YYEEEE.

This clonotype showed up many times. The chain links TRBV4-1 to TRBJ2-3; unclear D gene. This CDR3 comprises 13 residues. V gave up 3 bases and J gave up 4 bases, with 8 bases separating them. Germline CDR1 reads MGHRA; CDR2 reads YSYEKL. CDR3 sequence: CASSHLGPDTQYF. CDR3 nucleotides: TGCGCCAGCAGCCACCTCGGACCAGATACGCAGTATTTT.

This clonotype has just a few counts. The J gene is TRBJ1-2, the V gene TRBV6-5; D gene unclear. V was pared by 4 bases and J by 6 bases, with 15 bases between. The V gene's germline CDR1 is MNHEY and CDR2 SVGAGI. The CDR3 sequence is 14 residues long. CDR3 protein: CASSSAGRPNGYTF. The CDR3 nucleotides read TGTGCCAGCAGTTCAGCGGGCAGGCCGAATGGCTACACCTTC.

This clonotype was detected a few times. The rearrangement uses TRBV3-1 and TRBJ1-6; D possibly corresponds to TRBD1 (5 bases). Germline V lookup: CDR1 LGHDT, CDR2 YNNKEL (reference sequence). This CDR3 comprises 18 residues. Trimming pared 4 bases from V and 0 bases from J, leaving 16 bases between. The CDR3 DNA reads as TGTGCCAGCAGCCCTCTACAGGACGTATACTCCTATAATTCACCCCTCCACTTT. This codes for CASSPLQDVYSYNSPLHF.

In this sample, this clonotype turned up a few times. The chain's CDR3 is CASSPTGGVYEQYF. The CDR3 coding sequence is TGTGCCAGCAGCCCCACGGGGGGAGTCTACGAGCAGTACTTC. The chain employs TRBV4-2 and TRBJ2-7; 7 bases are a match to TRBD2. Germline V gene lookup returns CDR1 LGHNA and CDR2 YNFKEQ. Trimming cost V 4 bases and J 3 bases; bases outside gene matches: 6. This CDR3 contains 14 residues.

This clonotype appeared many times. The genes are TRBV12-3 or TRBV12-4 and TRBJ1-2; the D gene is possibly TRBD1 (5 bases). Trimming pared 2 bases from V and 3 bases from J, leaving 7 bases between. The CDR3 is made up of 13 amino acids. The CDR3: CASSLSGDYGYTF. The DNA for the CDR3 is TGTGCCAGCAGTTTATCGGGGGACTATGGCTACACCTTC.

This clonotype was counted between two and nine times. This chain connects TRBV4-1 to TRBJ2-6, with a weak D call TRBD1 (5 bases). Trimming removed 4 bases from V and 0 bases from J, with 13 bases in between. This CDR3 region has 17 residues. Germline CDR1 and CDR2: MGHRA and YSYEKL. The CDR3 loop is CASSPSGANSGANVLTF. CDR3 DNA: TGCGCCAGCAGCCCGAGTGGGGCGAACTCTGGGGCCAACGTCCTGACTTTC.

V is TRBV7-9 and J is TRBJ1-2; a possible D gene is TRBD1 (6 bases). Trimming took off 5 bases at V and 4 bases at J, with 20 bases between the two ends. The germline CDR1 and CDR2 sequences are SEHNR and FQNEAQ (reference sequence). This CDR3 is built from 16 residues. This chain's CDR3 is CASSLPLAGASYGYTF. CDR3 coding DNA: TGTGCCAGCAGCCTACCTCTAGCAGGGGCGAGCTATGGCTACACCTTC.